This T cell receptor beta chain was sequenced for a study of shared clonotypes between healthy human individuals. Study-wide findings and caveats: The rarefaction results pointed to incomplete sorted-subset sequencing despite large depth.

Notes on this clone: Its matching antigen is unknown.

The CDR3 is 11 residues long. Germline CDR1 and CDR2: SEHNR and FQNEAQ (reference sequence). V lost 11 bases and J lost 4; bases outside the gene matches: 2. Produced via immunoSEQ multiplex PCR; TCRdb's table is partial and in-frame only. The sample gives 1.6 million or so clones, around 98.5% of which show up once; approximately 0.38% is in the top ten. It was into CD45RA+ naive and CD45RA-negative memory subsets that the CD4+ cells were split. This sequence was found in a man aged 30 to 39 in good health. The chain links TRBV7-9 to TRBJ2-3, with 8 bases identical to TRBD1. Material for sequencing was naive CD4+ T cells sorted from blood. Sample subset: CD45RA+ positively selected. CDR3 nucleotides: TGTGCCGGGACAGGCCCAGATACGCAGTATTTT. Amino acids: CAGTGPDTQYF.